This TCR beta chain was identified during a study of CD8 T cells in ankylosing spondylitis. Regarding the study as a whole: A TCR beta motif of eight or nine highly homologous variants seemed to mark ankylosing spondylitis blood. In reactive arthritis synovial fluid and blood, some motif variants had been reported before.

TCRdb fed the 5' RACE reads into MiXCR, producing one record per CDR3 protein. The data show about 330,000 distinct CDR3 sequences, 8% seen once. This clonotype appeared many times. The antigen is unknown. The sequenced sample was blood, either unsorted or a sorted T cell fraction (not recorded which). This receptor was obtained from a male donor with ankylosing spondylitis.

CDR3 nucleotide sequence: TGCAGTGCTAGCGGGATGGGGGGAAAGAACACCGGGGAGCTGTTTTTT. It encodes CSASGMGGKNTGELFF. This chain joins TRBV20-1 and TRBJ2-2, with D possibly matching TRBD2 (6 bases). CDR3 length equals 16 residues. Per the germline V gene, CDR1 is DFQATT and CDR2 is SNEGSKA (reference sequence). Trimming pared 3 bases from V and 1 base from J, leaving 15 bases between.